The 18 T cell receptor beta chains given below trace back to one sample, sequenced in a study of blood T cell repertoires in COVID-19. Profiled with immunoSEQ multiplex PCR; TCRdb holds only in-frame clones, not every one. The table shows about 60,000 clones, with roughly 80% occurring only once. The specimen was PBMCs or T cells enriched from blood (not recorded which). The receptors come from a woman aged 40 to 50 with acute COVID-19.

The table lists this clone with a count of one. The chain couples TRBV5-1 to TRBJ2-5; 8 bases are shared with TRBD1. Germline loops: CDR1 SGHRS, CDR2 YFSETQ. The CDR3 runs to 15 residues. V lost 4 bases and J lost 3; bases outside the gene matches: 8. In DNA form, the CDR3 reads TGCGCCAGCAGCGGAGGGACAGGTATAGAAGAGACCCAGTACTTC. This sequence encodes CASSGGTGIEETQYF.

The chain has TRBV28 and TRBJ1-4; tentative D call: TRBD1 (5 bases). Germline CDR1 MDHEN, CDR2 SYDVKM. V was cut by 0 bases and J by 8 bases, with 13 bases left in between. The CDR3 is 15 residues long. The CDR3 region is CASSLWGPSSEKLFF. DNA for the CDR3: TGTGCCAGCAGTTTATGGGGGCCCAGCAGCGAAAAACTGTTTTTT.

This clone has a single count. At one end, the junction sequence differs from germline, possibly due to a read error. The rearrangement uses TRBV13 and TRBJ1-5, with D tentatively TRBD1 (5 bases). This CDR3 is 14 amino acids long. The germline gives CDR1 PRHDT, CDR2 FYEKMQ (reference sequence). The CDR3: CASSLGRGLQPQHF. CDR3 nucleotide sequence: TGTGCCAGCAGCCTAGGTCGGGGACTCCAGCCCCAGCATTTT.

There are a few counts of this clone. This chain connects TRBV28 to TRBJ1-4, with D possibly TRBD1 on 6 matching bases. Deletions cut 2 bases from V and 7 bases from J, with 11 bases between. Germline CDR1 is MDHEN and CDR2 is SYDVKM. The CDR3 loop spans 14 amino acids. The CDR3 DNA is TGTGCCAGCAGTTTAATCAGGGGACCTGAAAAACTGTTTTTT. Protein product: CASSLIRGPEKLFF.

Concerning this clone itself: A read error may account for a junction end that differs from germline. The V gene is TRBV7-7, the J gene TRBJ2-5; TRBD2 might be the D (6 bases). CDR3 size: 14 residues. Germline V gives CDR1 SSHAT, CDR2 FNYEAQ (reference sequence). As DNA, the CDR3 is TGTGCTAGCAGCTCGACGGGGGTTACAGAGACCCAGTACTTC. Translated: CASSSTGVTETQYF.

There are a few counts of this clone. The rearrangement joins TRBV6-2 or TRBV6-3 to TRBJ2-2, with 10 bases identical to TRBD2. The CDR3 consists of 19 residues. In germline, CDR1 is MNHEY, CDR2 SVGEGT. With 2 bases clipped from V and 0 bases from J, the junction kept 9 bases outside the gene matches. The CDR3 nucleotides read TGTGCCAGCAGTTACCCCCTTACTAGCGGGGAACCGAACACCGGGGAGCTGTTTTTT. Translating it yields CASSYPLTSGEPNTGELFF.

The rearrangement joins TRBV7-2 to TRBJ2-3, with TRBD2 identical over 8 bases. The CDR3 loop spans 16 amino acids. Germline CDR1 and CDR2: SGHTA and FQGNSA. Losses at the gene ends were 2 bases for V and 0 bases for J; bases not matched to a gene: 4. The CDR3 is CASSLIAGGSTDTQYF. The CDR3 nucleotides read TGTGCCAGCAGCTTAATCGCGGGGGGTAGCACAGATACGCAGTATTTT.

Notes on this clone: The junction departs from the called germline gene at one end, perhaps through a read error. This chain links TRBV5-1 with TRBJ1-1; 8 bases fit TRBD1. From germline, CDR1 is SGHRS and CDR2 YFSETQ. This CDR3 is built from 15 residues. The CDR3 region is CASSLGTGKTTVAFF. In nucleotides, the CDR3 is TGCGCCAGCAGCTTGGGGACAGGGAAAACTACTGTAGCTTTCTTT.

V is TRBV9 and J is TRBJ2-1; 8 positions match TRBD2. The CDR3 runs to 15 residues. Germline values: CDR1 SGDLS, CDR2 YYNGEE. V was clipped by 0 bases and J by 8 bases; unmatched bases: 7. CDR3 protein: CASSVDGRAFDEQFF. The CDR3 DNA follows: TGTGCCAGCAGCGTAGACGGGAGGGCCTTCGATGAGCAGTTCTTC.

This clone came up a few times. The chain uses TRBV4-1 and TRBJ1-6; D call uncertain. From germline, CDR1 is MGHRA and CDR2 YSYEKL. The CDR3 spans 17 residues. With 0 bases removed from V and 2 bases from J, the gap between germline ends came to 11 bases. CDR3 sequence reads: CASSQDPPRAYNSPLHF. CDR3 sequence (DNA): TGCGCCAGCAGCCAAGACCCGCCGCGGGCCTATAATTCACCCCTCCACTTT.

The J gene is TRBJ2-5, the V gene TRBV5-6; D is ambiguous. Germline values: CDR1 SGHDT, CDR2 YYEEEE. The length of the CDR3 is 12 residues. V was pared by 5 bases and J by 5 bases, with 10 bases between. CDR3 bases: TGTGCCAGCAGGCGTGACTGGGAGACCCAGTACTTC. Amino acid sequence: CASRRDWETQYF.

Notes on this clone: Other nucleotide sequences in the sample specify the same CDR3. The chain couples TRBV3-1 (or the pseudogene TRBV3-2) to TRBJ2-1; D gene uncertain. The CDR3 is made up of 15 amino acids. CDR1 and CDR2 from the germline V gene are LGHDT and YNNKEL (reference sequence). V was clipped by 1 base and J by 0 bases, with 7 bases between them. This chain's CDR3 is CASSQGLVSYNEQFF. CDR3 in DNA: TGTGCCAGCAGCCAAGGACTCGTCTCCTACAATGAGCAGTTCTTC.

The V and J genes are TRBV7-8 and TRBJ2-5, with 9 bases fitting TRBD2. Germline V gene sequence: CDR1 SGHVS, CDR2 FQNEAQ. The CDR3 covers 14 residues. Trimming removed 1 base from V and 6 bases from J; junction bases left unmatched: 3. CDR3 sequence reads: CASSLGGGGKTQYF. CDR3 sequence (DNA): TGTGCCAGCAGCTTAGGCGGGGGGGGCAAGACCCAGTACTTC.

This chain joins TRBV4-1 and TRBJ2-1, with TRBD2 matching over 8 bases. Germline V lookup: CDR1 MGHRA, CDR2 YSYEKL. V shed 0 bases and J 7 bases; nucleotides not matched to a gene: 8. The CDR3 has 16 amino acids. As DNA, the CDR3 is TGCGCCAGCAGCCAAGATGAACTAGCGGTCCCGAATGAGCAGTTCTTC. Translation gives CASSQDELAVPNEQFF.

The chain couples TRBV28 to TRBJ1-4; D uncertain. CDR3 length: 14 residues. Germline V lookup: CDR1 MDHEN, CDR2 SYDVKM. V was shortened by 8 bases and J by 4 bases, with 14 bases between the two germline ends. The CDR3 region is CASGSPVLNEKLFF. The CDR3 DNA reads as TGTGCCAGCGGCAGTCCAGTTCTTAATGAAAAACTGTTTTTT. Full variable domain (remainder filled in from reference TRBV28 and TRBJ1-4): DVKVTQSSRYLVKRTGEKVFLECVQDMDHENMFWYRQDPGLGLRLIYFSYDVKMKEKGDIPEGYSVSREKKERFSLILESASTNQTSMYLCASGSPVLNEKLFFGSGTQLSVL.

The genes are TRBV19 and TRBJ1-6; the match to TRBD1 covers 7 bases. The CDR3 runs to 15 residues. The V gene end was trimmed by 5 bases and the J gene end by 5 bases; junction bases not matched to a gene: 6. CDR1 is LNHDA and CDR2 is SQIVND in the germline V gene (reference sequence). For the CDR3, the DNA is TGTGCCAGTAGTGTCCGGGACAGAGATAATTCACCCCTCCACTTT. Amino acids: CASSVRDRDNSPLHF.

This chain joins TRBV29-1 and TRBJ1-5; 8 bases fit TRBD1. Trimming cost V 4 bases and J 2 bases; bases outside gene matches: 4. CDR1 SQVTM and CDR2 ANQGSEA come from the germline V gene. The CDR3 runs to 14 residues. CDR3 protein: CSVVQQGGNQPQHF. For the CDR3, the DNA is TGCAGCGTTGTTCAACAGGGGGGCAATCAGCCCCAGCATTTT.

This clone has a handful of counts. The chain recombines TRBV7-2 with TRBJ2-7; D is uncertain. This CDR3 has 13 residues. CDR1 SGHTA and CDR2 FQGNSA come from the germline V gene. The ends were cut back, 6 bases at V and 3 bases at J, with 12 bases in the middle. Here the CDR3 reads CASSSRAGYEQYF. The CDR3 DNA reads TGTGCCAGCAGTTCCCGCGCTGGCTACGAGCAGTACTTC.